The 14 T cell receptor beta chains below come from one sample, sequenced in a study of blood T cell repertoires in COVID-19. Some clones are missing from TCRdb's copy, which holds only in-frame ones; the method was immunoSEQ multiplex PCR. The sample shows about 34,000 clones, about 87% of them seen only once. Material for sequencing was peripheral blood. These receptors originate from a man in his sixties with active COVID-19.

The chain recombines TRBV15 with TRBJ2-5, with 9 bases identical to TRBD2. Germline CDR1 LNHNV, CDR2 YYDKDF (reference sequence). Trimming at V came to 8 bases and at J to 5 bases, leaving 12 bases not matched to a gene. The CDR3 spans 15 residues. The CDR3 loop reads CATRGGRADGETQYF. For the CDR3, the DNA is TGTGCCACCCGCGGCGGGAGGGCCGATGGGGAGACCCAGTACTTC.

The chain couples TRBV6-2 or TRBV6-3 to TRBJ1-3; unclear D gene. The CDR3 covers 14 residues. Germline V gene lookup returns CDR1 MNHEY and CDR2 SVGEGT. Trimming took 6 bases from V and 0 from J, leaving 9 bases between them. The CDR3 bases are TGTGCCAGCAGCCCCGGTTCCTCTGGAAACACCATATATTTT. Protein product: CASSPGSSGNTIYF.

The CDR3 region has the DNA TGTGCCAGCAGCCCCGGACAGGGAAACTATGGCTACACCTTC. Protein sequence: CASSPGQGNYGYTF. The V gene is TRBV7-6, the J gene TRBJ1-2; 8 bases are a match to TRBD1. CDR3 length: 14 amino acids. Germline-derived CDR1 and CDR2 are SGHVS and FNYEAQ. Unmatched junction bases numbered 4, after V lost 5 bases and J lost 2 bases.

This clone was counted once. CDR3 loop: CSVEGGALTDTQYF. In DNA, the CDR3 is TGCAGCGTTGAAGGCGGGGCCCTCACAGATACGCAGTATTTT. The V gene is TRBV29-1, the J gene TRBJ2-3; possible D gene TRBD2, 6 bases. V lost 1 base and J 2 bases, leaving 10 bases between the germline ends. This CDR3 has 14 residues. Germline-derived CDR1 and CDR2 are SQVTM and ANQGSEA.

The CDR3 spells CASRVAGTYNEQFF. The CDR3 DNA is TGTGCCAGCAGGGTGGCGGGAACCTACAATGAGCAGTTCTTC. The V call is TRBV27, the J call TRBJ2-1, with D possibly TRBD2 on 6 matching bases. The V end lost 6 bases, the J end lost 2 bases, and 11 bases lay between the germline ends. Germline-derived CDR1 and CDR2 are MNHEY and SMNVEV (reference sequence). This CDR3 is 14 amino acids long.

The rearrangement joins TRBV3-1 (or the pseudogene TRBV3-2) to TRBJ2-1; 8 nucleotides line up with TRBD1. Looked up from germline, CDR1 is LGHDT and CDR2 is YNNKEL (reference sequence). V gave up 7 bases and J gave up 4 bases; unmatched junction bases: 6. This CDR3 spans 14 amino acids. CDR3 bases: TGTGCCAGCACCCCGGGACAGGTATACAATGAGCAGTTCTTC. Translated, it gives CASTPGQVYNEQFF.

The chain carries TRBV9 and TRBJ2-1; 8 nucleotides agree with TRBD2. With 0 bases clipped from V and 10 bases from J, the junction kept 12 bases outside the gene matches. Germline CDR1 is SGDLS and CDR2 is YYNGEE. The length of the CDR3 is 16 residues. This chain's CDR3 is CASSVVPREGLKEQFF. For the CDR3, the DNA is TGTGCCAGCAGCGTAGTGCCCCGGGAGGGCCTGAAAGAGCAGTTCTTC.

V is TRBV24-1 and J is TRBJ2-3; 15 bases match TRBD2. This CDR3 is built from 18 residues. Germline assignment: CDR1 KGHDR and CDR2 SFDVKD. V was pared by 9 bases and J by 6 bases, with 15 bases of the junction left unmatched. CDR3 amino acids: CATSRGGTSGGRTDTQYF. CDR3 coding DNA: TGTGCCACCTCGAGGGGAGGGACTAGCGGGGGGAGAACGGATACGCAGTATTTT.

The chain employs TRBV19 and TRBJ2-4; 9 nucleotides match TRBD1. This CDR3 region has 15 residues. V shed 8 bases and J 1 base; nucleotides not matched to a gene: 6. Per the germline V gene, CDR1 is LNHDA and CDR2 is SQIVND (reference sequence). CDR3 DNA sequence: TGTGCCAGTGCGGACAGGGGTATGGCCAAAAACATTCAGTACTTC. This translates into CASADRGMAKNIQYF.

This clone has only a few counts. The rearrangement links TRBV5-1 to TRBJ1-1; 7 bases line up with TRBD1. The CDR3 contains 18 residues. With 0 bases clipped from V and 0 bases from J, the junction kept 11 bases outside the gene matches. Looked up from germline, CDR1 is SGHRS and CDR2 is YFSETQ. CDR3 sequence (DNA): TGCGCCAGCAGCTTGGTGGGACCCCAGGGGGGAATGAACACTGAAGCTTTCTTT. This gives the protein CASSLVGPQGGMNTEAFF. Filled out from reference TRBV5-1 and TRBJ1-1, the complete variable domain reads KAGVTQTPRYLIKTRGQQVTLSCSPISGHRSVSWYQQTPGQGLQFLFEYFSETQRNKGNFPGRFSGRQFSNSRSEMNVSTLELGDSALYLCASSLVGPQGGMNTEAFFGQGTRLTVV.

CDR3: CASSLTSGRVETQYF. The CDR3 bases are TGTGCCAGCAGCTTAACTAGCGGGAGGGTGGAGACCCAGTACTTC. V gene TRBV7-2 combines with J gene TRBJ2-5, with 13 bases that match TRBD2. V gave up 2 bases and J gave up 5 bases; unmatched junction bases: 2. The germline gives CDR1 SGHTA, CDR2 FQGNSA. The CDR3 sequence is 15 residues long.

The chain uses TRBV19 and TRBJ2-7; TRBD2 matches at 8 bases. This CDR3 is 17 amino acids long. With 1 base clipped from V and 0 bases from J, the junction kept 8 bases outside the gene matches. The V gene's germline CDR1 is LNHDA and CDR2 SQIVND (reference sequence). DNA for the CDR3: TGTGCCAGTAGTATAGCCCTTTTAAGCGGGAGCTCCTACGAGCAGTACTTC. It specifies CASSIALLSGSSYEQYF.

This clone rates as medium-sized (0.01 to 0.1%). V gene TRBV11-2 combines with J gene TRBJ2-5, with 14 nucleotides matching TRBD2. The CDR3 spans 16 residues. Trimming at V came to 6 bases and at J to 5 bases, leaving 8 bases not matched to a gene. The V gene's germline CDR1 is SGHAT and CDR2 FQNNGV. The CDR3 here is CASRRGLAGGSETQYF. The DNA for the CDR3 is TGTGCCAGCAGGCGAGGACTAGCGGGAGGTTCGGAGACCCAGTACTTC. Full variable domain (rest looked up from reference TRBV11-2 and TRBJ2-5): EAGVAQSPRYKIIEKRQSVAFWCNPISGHATLYWYQQILGQGPKLLIQFQNNGVVDDSQLPKDRFSAERLKGVDSTLKIQPAKLEDSAVYLCASRRGLAGGSETQYFGPGTRLLVL.

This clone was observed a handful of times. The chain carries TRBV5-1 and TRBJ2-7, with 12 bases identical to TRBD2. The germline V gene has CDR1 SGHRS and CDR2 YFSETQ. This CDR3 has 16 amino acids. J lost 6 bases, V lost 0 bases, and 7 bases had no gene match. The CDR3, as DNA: TGCGCCAGCAGCTTGGGACTAGCGGGAGCCTTTATCGAGCAGTACTTC. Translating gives CASSLGLAGAFIEQYF. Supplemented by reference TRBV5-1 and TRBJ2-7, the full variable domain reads KAGVTQTPRYLIKTRGQQVTLSCSPISGHRSVSWYQQTPGQGLQFLFEYFSETQRNKGNFPGRFSGRQFSNSRSEMNVSTLELGDSALYLCASSLGLAGAFIEQYFGPGTRLTVT.